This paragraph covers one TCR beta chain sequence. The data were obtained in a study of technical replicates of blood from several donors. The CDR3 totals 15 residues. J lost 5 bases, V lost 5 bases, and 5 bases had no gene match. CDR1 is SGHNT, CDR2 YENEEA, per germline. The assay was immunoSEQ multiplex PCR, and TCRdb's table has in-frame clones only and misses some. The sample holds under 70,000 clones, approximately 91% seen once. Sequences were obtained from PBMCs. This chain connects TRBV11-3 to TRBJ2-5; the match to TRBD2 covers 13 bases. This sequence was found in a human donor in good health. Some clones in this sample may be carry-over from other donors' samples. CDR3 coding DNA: TGTGCCAGCAGCAGGACTAGCGGGAGTTGGGAGACCCAGTACTTC. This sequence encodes CASSRTSGSWETQYF. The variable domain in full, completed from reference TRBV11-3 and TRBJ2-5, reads EAGVVQSPRYKIIEKKQPVAFWCNPISGHNTLYWYLQNLGQGPELLIRYENEEAVDDSQLPKDRFSAERLKGVDSTLKIQPAELGDSAVYLCASSRTSGSWETQYFGPGTRLLVL.